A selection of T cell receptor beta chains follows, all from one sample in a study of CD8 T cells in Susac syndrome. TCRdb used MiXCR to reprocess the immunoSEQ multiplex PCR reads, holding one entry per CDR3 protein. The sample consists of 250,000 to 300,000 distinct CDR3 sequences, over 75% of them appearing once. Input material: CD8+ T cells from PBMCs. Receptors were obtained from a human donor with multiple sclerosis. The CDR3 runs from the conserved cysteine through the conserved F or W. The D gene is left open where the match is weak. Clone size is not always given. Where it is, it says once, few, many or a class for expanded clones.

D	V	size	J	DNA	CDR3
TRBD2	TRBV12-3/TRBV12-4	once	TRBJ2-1	TGTGCCAGCAGTTTAAGAGGCGGGGGCTCCTACAATGAGCAGTTCTTC	CASSLRGGGSYNEQFF
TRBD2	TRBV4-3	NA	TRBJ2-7	TGCGCCAGCAGCCAGGGACTAGCAAACTACGAGCAGTACTTC	CASSQGLANYEQYF
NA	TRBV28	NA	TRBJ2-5	TGTGCCAGCGGAATGGTGGGAGGCCAAGAGACCCAGTACTTC	CASGMVGGQETQYF
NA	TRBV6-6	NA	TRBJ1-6	TGTGCCAGCAGTTATTTCGGTGAAAGGACACCCCTCCACTTT	CASSYFGERTPLHF
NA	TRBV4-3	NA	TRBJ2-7	TGCGCCAGCAGCCAAGATCGTACTTGGGTCTACGAGCAGTACTTC	CASSQDRTWVYEQYF
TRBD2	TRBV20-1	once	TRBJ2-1	TGCAGTGCTAGAGATCTAGCGGGAGGCAATGAGCAGTTCTTC	CSARDLAGGNEQFF
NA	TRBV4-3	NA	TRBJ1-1	TGCGCCAGCAGCCAATTTGGGAACACTGAAGCTTTCTTT	CASSQFGNTEAFF
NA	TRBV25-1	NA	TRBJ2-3	TGTGCCAGCAGTGAACGAAGCGGAGTGTTCACAGATACGCAGTATTTT	CASSERSGVFTDTQYF
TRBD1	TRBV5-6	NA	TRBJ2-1	TGTGCCAGCAGCTGGGACCGGGACAGGGCTTACAATGAGCAGTTCTTC	CASSWDRDRAYNEQFF
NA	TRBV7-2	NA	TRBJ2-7	TGTGCCAGCAGCTACAATGGGGCGTACGAGCAGTACTTC	CASSYNGAYEQYF
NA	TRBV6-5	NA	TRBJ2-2	TGTGCCAGCAGTTACTCCTGGAGCTCGATGTACCAGAACACCGGGGAGCTGTTTTTT	CASSYSWSSMYQNTGELFF
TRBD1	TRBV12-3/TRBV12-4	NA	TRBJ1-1	TGTGCCAGCAGTTTGGGACAGGGCATCTACACTGAAGCTTTCTTT	CASSLGQGIYTEAFF
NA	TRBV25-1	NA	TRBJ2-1	TGTGCCAGCAGTGAATATGATGGGGGTTCCTACAATGAGCAGTTCTTC	CASSEYDGGSYNEQFF
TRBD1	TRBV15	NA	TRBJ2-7	TGTGCCACCAGCAGGATTTCGGGACAGGCATACGAGCAGTACTTC	CATSRISGQAYEQYF
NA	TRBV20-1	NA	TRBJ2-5	TGCAGTGCTAGAGGCCCGACCGAGGAAGTTGGGGCCCAGTACTTC	CSARGPTEEVGAQYF
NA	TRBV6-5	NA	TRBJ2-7	TGTGCCAGCAGTTCACTGGACAACTCCTACGAGCAGTACTTC	CASSSLDNSYEQYF
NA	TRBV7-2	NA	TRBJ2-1	TGTGCCAGCAGCTGGGCGCAGGACACCGAGCAGTTCTTC	CASSWAQDTEQFF
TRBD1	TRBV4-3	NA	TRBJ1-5	TGCGCCAGCAGCCTGGACAGGGGAACCCAGCCCCAGCATTTT	CASSLDRGTQPQHF
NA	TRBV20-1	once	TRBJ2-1	TGCAGTGCACCACTTCTTAGTAGCTGGTTTTACAATGAGCAGTTCTTC	CSAPLLSSWFYNEQFF
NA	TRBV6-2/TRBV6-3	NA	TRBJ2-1	TGTGCCAGCAGTTGGGGTCCCCGGCGGGAGCAGTTCTTC	CASSWGPRREQFF
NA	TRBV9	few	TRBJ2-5	TGTGCCAGCAGTACATGGGCGGAAGCTGGAGAGACCCAGTACTTC	CASSTWAEAGETQYF
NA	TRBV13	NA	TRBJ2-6	TGTGCCAGCAGCTTAGGCCGTCTTCCTGGGGCCAACGTCCTGACTTTC	CASSLGRLPGANVLTF
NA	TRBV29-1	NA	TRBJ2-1	TGCAGCGCCACGCCAGGGATCAATGAGCAGTTCTTC	CSATPGINEQFF
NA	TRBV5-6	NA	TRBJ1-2	TGTGCCAGCAGTTCCGGGACCCGGGGCTATGGCTACACCTTC	CASSSGTRGYGYTF
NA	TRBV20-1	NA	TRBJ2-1	TGCAGTGCTAGAGATGCCAACCGAATGTACAATGAGCAGTTCTTC	CSARDANRMYNEQFF
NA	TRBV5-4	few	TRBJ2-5	TGTGCCAGCAGCTTAGGAGGGGGCGCAGCGAGGGAGACCCAGTACTTC	CASSLGGGAARETQYF
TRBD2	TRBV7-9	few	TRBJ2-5	TGTGCCAGCAGCCAAGGACTAGCGGGAGAGACCCAGTACTTC	CASSQGLAGETQYF
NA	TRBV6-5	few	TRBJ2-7	TGTGCCAGCAGTTACCCGGGCCCGACCTACGAGCAGTACTTC	CASSYPGPTYEQYF
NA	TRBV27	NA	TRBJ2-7	TGTGCCAGCAGTTCACTGTTTTACGAGCAGTACTTC	CASSSLFYEQYF
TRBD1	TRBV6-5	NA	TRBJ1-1	TGTGCCAGCAGTTATGGGCCACAGGGGGTGAACACTGAAGCTTTCTTT	CASSYGPQGVNTEAFF
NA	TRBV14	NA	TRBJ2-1	TGTGCCAGCAGCCAAGTTCGGGGGAGGTCCTACAATGAGCAGTTCTTC	CASSQVRGRSYNEQFF
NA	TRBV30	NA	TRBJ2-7	TGTGCCTGGAGTATGAACTCCGAGCAGTACTTC	CAWSMNSEQYF
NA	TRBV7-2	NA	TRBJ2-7	TGTGCCAGCAGCTCCCCGAGCTCCTACGAGCAGTACTTC	CASSSPSSYEQYF
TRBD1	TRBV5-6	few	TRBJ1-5	TGTGCCAGCACCATCGGACAGGGTAGCAATCAGCCCCAGCATTTT	CASTIGQGSNQPQHF
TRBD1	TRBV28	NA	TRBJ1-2	TGTGCCAGCAGGTTAACCGAGCTCGGGACAGCCACGATTAACTATGGCTACACCTTC	CASRLTELGTATINYGYTF
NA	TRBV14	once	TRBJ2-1	TGTGCCAGCAGCCATATGGGACCAGCGAGGCCGTTTAATGAGCAGTTCTTC	CASSHMGPARPFNEQFF
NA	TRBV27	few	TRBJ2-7	TGTGCCAGCGGGGGGGGGCGAACCTACGAGCAGTACTTC	CASGGGRTYEQYF
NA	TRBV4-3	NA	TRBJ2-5	TGCGCCAGCAGCCAAGATCAATTCAGGGAGCAAGAGACCCAGTACTTC	CASSQDQFREQETQYF
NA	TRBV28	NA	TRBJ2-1	TGTGCCAGCAGTTTTGACCCAAAGGCTGAGCAGTTCTTC	CASSFDPKAEQFF
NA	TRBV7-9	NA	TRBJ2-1	TGTGCCAGCAGCTTAACCCGGACCGATGAATTTTACAATGAGCAGTTCTTC	CASSLTRTDEFYNEQFF
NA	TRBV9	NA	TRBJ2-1	TGTGCCAGCAGCCCCCGGGCGGGTGAGCAGTTCTTC	CASSPRAGEQFF
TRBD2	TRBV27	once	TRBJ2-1	TGTGCCAGCAGTTTTCTAGCGGAAGCCTACAATGAGCAGTTCTTC	CASSFLAEAYNEQFF
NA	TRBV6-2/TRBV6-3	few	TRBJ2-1	TGTGCCAGCAGTCCCAACAATGAGCAGTTCTTC	CASSPNNEQFF
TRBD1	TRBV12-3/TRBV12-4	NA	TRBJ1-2	TGTGCCAGCAGTTACGACAGGGGGCCCTATGGCTACACCTTC	CASSYDRGPYGYTF
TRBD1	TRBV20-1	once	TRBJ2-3	TGCAGTGCTCCCCCCAACATGGACAGGGTTAGCACAGATACGCAGTATTTT	CSAPPNMDRVSTDTQYF
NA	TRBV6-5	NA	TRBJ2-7	TGTGCCAGCAGTGAAGGGACTTTGCGAGACGAGCAGTACTTC	CASSEGTLRDEQYF
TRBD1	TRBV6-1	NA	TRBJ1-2	TGTGCCAGCAGCCGGAGACAGGGGCCCCCTTCCTATGGCTACACCTTC	CASSRRQGPPSYGYTF
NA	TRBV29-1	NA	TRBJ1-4	TGCAGCGTTGAAGCTAGGGACCGGGAGGCAACTAATGAAAAACTGTTTTTT	CSVEARDREATNEKLFF
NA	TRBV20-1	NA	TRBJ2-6	TGCAGTGCTAGGGTCGGGTCTGGGGCCAACGTCCTGACTTTC	CSARVGSGANVLTF
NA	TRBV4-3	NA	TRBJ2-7	TGCGCCAGCAGCCACCTCCTTGGGACGTTTTATTACGAGCAGTACTTC	CASSHLLGTFYYEQYF
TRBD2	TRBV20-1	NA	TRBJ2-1	TGCAGTGCTAGGATAGTACTAGCGGGACTCAATGAGCAGTTCTTC	CSARIVLAGLNEQFF
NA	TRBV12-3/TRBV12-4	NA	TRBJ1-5	TGTGCCAGCACCACGCAGGGTGTTCGTAATCAGCCCCAGCATTTT	CASTTQGVRNQPQHF
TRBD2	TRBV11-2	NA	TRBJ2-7	TGTGCCAGCAGCTTAGAGGGACTAGCGGGACCTTACGAGCAGTACTTC	CASSLEGLAGPYEQYF
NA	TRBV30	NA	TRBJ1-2	TGTGCCTGGAGTTTTGACGGGATCTATGGCTACACCTTC	CAWSFDGIYGYTF
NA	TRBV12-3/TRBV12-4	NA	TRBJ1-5	TGTGCCAGCAGTTTCGGGCAGGGCAATCAGCCCCAGCATTTT	CASSFGQGNQPQHF
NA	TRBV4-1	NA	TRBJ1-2	TGCGCCAGCAGCCAAGGGACAACCCCCTGGAATGGCTACACCTTC	CASSQGTTPWNGYTF
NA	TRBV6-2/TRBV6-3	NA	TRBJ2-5	TGTGCCACGACCTACAGGGACCAAGAGACCCAGTACTTC	CATTYRDQETQYF
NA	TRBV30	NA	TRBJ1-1	TGTGCCTGGAGTGCCTATACTGAAGCTTTCTTT	CAWSAYTEAFF
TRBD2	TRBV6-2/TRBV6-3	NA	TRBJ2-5	TGTGCCAGCAGTTACTCGAAGGGATGGACTAGCGGGACCACCCCGTACCAAGAGACCCAGTACTTC	CASSYSKGWTSGTTPYQETQYF
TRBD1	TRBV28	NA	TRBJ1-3	TGTGCCAGCAGCCTACGGGGCACAGGGGGAGGAAACACCATATATTTT	CASSLRGTGGGNTIYF